This T cell receptor beta chain was sequenced during a study of neurological immune-mediated disorders. This clonotype has a count of ten or more. With 10-nucleotide random UMIs included, cDNA was synthesized by 5'RACE. A single run covered 15-18 subjects with over 190 million TCR-beta sequences. MiXCR, applied by TCRdb to the 5' RACE reads, yields one record per CDR3 protein. The table includes about 59,000 distinct CDR3 sequences, 20% to 30% detected once. Time point specified: technical triplicate 2. The receptor's source is a man in his 60s with HTLV-1-associated myelopathy (HAM/TSP). Sequenced material: PBMCs.

The CDR3 spells CASSLVAGGSYNEQFF. CDR3 nucleotide sequence: TGCGCCAGCAGCTTGGTTGCAGGGGGCTCCTACAATGAGCAGTTCTTC. The V call is TRBV5-1, the J call TRBJ2-1, with TRBD1 matching 7 bases. The CDR3 has 16 amino acids. CDR1 and CDR2 from the germline V gene are SGHRS and YFSETQ. V was pared by 0 bases and J by 0 bases, with 3 bases of the junction left unmatched. Based on the CDR3 plus reference TRBV5-1 and TRBJ2-1, the full variable domain is KAGVTQTPRYLIKTRGQQVTLSCSPISGHRSVSWYQQTPGQGLQFLFEYFSETQRNKGNFPGRFSGRQFSNSRSEMNVSTLELGDSALYLCASSLVAGGSYNEQFFGPGTRLTVL.